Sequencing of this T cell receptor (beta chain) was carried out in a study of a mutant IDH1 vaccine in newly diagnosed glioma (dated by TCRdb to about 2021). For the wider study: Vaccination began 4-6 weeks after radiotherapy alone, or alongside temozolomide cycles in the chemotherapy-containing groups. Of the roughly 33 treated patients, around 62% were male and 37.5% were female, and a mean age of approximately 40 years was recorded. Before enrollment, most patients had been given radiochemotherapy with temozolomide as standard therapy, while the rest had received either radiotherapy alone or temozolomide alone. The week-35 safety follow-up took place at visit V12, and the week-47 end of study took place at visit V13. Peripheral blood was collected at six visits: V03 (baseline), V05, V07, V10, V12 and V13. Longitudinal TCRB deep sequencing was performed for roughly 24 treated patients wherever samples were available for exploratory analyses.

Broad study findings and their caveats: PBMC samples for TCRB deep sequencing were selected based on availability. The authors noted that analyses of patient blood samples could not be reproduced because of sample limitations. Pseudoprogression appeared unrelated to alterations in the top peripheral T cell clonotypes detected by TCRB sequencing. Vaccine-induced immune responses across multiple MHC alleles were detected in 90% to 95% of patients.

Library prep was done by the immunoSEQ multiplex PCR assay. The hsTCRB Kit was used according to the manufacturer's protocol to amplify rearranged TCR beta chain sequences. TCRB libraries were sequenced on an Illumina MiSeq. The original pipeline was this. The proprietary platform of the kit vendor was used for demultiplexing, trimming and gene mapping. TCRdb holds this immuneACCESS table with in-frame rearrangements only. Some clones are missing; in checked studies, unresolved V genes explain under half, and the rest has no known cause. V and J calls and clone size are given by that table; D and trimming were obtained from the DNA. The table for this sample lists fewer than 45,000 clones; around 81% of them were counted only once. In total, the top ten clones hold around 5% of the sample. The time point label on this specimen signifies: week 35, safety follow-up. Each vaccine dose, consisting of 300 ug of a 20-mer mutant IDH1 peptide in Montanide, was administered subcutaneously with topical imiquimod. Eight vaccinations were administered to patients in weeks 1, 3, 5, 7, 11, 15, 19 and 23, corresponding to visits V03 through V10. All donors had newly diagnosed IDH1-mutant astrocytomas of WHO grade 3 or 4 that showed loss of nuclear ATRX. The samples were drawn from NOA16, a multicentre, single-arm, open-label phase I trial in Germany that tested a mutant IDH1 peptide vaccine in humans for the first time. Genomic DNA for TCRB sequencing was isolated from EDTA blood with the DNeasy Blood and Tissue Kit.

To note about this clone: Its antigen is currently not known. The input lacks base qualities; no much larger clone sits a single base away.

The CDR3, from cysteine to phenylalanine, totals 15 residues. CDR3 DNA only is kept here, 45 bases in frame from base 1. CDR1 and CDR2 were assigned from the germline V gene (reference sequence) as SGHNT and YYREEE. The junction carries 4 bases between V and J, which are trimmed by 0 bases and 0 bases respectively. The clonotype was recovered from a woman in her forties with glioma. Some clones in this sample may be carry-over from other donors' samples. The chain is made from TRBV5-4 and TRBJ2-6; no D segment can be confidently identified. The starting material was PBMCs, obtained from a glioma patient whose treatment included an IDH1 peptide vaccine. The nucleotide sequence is TGTGCCAGCAGCTTGGCACCCTCTGGGGCCAACGTCCTGACTTTC. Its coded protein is CASSLAPSGANVLTF.